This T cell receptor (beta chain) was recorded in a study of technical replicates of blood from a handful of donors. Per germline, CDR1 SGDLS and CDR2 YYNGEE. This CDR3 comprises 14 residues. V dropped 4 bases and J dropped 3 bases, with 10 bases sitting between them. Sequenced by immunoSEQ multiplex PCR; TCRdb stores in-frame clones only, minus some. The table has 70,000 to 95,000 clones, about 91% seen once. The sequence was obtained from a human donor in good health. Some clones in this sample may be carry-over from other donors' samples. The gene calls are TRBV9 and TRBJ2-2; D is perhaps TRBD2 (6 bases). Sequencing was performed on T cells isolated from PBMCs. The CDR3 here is CASSPREYTGELFF. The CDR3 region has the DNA TGTGCCAGCAGCCCCCGGGAGTACACCGGGGAGCTGTTTTTT.